The clone carrying this T cell receptor (beta chain) was counted at least ten times. The data are from a study of T cells after yellow fever vaccination. The CDR3 runs 13 residues. The junction had 8 bases not matched to a gene; V was cut back by 7 bases and J by 7 bases. Germline CDR1 reads SQVTM; CDR2 reads ANQGSEA. TCRdb called the 5' RACE reads again in MiXCR, with one record for every CDR3 protein. The table shows about 160,000 distinct CDR3 sequences, with under 7.5% occurring only once. The chain links TRBV29-1 to TRBJ2-7; 12 positions match TRBD1. Sequencing used CD4+ T cells sorted from PBMCs, obtained around 5 days after the first yellow fever vaccination. The sequence derives from a man between 18 and 35 years old who received the YFV17D yellow fever vaccine. The CDR3 protein is CSAPGQGAGEQYF. The DNA for the CDR3 is TGCAGCGCTCCGGGACAGGGGGCCGGGGAGCAGTACTTC.